This is a list of T cell receptor beta chains from one sample in a study of shared clonotypes between healthy human individuals. Only in-frame clones appear in the TCRdb table, and some are missing; sequencing was by immunoSEQ multiplex PCR. The sample yields under 2,500,000 clones, around 95% seen once. The specimen was naive CD4+ T cells sorted from blood. The origin of the receptors is a young man in good health. Both conserved end residues are part of each CDR3. The D gene is left open where the match is weak.

cdr3_length	d_call	v_call	j_call	cdr3_aa
13	NA	TRBV25-1	TRBJ2-3	CASSDSGADTQYF
14	NA	TRBV6-5	TRBJ1-3	CASSLTNTGNTIYF
16	NA	TRBV4-3	TRBJ1-6	CASSQDTQGRNSPLHF
12	NA	TRBV7-3	TRBJ2-1	CASRGGSHEQFF
13	NA	TRBV5-5	TRBJ2-7	CASSSGISYEQYF
16	NA	TRBV27	TRBJ1-3	CASRTYQLGAGNTIYF
14	NA	TRBV11-2	TRBJ2-5	CASSNPGDLRTQYF
12	NA	TRBV30	TRBJ2-2	CAWSVPSGELFF
16	TRBD1	TRBV29-1	TRBJ2-3	CSVGGGQGERTDTQYF
15	NA	TRBV30	TRBJ1-4	CAWRLGGKTNEKLFF
16	NA	TRBV18	TRBJ1-5	CASSPSDFYSNQPQHF
15	NA	TRBV28	TRBJ2-1	CASSSRVGAHNEQFF
18	NA	TRBV5-1	TRBJ1-2	CASSLSSLMGGSIYGYTF
18	TRBD1	TRBV4-1	TRBJ2-1	CASSQTAAGGSSYNEQFF
14	NA	TRBV28	TRBJ2-7	CASSPGTYSYEQYF
13	TRBD1	TRBV7-9	TRBJ1-1	CASSSVKGARAFF
15	TRBD2	TRBV5-4	TRBJ2-1	CASSLGGTIYNEQFF
16	TRBD1	TRBV29-1	TRBJ2-7	CSVELGPGTGLGEQYF